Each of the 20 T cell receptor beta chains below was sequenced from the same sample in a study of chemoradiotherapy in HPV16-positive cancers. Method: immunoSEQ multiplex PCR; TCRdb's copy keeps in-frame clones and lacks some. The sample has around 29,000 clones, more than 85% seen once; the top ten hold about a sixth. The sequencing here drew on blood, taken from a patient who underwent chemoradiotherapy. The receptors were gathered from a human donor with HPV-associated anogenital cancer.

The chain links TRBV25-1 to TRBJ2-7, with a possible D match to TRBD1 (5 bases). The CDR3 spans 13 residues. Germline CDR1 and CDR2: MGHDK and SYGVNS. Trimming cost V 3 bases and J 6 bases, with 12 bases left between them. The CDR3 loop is CASSDYRRSEQYF. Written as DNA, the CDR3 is TGTGCCAGCAGTGATTACAGGCGGTCCGAGCAGTACTTC.

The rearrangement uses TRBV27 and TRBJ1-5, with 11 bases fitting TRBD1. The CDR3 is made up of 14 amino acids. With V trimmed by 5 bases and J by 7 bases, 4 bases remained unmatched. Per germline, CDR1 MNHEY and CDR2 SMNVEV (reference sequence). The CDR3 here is CASSPGQGAQPQHF. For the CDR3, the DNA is TGTGCCAGCAGTCCCGGACAGGGGGCCCAGCCCCAGCATTTT.

The CDR3 DNA reads TGTGCCAGCAAAGGAGGGGGGGCCGACACCGGGGAGCTGTTTTTT. Protein: CASKGGGADTGELFF. V and J are TRBV6-1 and TRBJ2-2; the D gene is possibly TRBD2 (7 bases). The V gene lost 7 bases and the J gene lost 3 bases, with 15 bases spanning the gap. Germline V gene sequence: CDR1 MNHNS, CDR2 SASEGT. The CDR3 has 15 residues.

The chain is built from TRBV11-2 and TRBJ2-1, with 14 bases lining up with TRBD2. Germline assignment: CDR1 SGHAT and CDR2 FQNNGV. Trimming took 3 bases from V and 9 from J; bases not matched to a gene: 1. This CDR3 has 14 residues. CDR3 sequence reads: CASSLGLAGVEQFF. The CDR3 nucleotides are TGTGCCAGCAGCTTGGGACTAGCGGGAGTTGAGCAGTTCTTC.

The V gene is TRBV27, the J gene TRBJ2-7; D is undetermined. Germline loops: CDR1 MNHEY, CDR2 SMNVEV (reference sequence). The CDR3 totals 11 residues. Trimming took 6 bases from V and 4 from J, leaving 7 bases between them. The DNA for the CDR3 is TGTGCCAGCAGGGAGAATTACGAGCAGTACTTC. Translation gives CASRENYEQYF.

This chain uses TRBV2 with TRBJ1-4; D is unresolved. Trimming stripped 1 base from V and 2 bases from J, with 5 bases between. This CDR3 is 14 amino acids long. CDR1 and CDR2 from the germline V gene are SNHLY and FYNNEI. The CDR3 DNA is TGTGCCAGCAGTGAAGGGGTCACTAATGAAAAACTGTTTTTT. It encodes CASSEGVTNEKLFF.

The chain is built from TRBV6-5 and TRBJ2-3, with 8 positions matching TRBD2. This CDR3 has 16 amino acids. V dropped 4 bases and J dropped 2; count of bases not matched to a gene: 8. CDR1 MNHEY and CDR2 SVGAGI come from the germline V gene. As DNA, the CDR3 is TGTGCCAGCAGTTCAGGAGAGCGGGGGTACACAGATACGCAGTATTTT. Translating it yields CASSSGERGYTDTQYF.

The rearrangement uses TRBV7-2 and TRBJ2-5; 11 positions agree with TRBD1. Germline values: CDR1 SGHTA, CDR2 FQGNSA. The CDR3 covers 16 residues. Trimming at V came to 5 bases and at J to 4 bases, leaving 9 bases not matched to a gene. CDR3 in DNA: TGTGCCAGCAGCCCAAGTTTGGGACAGGGGGGAGAGACCCAGTACTTC. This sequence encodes CASSPSLGQGGETQYF. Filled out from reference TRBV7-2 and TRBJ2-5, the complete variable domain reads GAGVSQSPSNKVTEKGKDVELRCDPISGHTALYWYRQSLGQGLEFLIYFQGNSAPDKSGLPSDRFSAERTGGSVSTLTIQRTQQEDSAVYLCASSPSLGQGGETQYFGPGTRLLVL.

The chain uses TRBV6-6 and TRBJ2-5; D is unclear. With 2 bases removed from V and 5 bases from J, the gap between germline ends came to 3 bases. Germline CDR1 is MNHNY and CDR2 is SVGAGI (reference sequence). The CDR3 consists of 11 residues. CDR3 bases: TGTGCCAGCAGTTACGTGGAGACCCAGTACTTC. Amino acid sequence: CASSYVETQYF.

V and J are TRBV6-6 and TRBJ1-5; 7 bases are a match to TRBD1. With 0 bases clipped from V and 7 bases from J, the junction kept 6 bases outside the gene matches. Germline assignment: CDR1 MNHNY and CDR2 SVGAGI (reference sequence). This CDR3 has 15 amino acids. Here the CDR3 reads CASSYSGEGGQPQHF. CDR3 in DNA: TGTGCCAGCAGTTACTCCGGGGAAGGGGGCCAGCCCCAGCATTTT.

The CDR3 nucleotides are TGCGCCAGCAGCCATCCTTTAGTTGCAACTAATGAAAAACTGTTTTTT. Its protein product is CASSHPLVATNEKLFF. The chain combines TRBV4-1 with TRBJ1-4, with D uncertain. V lost 3 bases and J 0 bases, leaving 11 bases between the germline ends. CDR3 size: 16 residues. Looked up from germline, CDR1 is MGHRA and CDR2 is YSYEKL.

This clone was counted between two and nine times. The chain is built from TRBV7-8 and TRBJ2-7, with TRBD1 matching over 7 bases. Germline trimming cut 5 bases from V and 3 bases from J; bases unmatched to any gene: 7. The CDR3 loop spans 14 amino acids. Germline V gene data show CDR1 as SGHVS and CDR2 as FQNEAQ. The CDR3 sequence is CASSERDRNYEQYF. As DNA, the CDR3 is TGTGCCAGCAGCGAACGGGACAGAAACTACGAGCAGTACTTC.

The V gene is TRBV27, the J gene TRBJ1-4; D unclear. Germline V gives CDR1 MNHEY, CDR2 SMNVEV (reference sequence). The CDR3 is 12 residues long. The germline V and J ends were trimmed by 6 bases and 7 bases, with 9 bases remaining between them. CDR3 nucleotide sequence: TGTGCCAGCAGGGATCCGGGTGAAAAACTGTTTTTT. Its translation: CASRDPGEKLFF.

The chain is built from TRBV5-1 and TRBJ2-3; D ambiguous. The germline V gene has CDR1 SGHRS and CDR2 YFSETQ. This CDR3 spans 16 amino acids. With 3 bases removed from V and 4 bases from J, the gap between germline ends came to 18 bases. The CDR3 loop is CASSSPGRRGADTQYF. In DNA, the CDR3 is TGCGCCAGCAGCTCCCCGGGCAGGCGAGGAGCAGATACGCAGTATTTT.

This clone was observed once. The DNA of the CDR3 is TGCAGCGTTGAAGACCCTGGGGTATCCTACGAGCAGTACTTC. Encoded protein: CSVEDPGVSYEQYF. The chain combines TRBV29-1 with TRBJ2-7; D remains unclear. CDR3 length equals 14 residues. V lost 0 bases to trimming and J lost 1 base, with 10 bases between them. Per the germline V gene, CDR1 is SQVTM and CDR2 is ANQGSEA.

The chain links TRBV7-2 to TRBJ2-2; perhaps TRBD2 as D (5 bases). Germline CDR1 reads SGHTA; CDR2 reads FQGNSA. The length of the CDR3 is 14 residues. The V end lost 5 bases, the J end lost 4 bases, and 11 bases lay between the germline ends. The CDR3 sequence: CASSLGSGTGELFF. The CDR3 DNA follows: TGTGCCAGCAGCCTGGGAAGCGGCACCGGGGAGCTGTTTTTT.

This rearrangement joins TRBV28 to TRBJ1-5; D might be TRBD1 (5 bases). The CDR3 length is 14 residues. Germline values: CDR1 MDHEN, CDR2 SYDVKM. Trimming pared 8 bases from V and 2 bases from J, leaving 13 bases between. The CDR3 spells CASGTGERNQPQHF. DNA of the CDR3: TGTGCCAGCGGTACAGGAGAGCGCAATCAGCCCCAGCATTTT. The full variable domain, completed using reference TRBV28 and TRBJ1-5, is DVKVTQSSRYLVKRTGEKVFLECVQDMDHENMFWYRQDPGLGLRLIYFSYDVKMKEKGDIPEGYSVSREKKERFSLILESASTNQTSMYLCASGTGERNQPQHFGDGTRLSIL.

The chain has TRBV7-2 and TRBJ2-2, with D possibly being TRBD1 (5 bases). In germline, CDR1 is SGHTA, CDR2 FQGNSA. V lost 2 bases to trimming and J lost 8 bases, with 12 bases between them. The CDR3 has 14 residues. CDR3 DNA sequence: TGTGCCAGCAGCTTAACCCAGGGAAGGGGGGAGCTGTTTTTT. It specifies CASSLTQGRGELFF.

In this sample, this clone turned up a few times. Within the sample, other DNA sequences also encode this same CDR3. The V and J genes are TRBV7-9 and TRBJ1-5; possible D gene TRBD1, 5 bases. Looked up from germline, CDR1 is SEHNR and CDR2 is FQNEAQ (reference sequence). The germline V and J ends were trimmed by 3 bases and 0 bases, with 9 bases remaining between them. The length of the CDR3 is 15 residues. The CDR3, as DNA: TGTGCCAGCAGCTTGGGGGGTTATAGCAATCAGCCCCAGCATTTT. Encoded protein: CASSLGGYSNQPQHF.

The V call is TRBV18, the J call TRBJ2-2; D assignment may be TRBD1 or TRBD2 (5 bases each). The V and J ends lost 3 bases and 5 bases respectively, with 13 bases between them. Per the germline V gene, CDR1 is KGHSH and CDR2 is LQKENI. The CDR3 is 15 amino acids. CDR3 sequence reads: CASSPVRDGTGELFF. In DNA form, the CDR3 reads TGTGCCAGCTCACCCGTACGGGACGGAACCGGGGAGCTGTTTTTT. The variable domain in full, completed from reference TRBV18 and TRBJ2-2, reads NAGVMQNPRHLVRRRGQEARLRCSPMKGHSHVYWYRQLPEEGLKFMVYLQKENIIDESGMPKERFSAEFPKEGPSILRIQQVVRGDSAAYFCASSPVRDGTGELFFGEGSRLTVL.